This entry concerns a single T cell receptor beta chain. The authors' processing: From reference gene primer amplification, estimates of nucleated cell counts were derived. Measured with immunoSEQ multiplex PCR; TCRdb has only the in-frame clones, and not every one. The DNA gave D and trimming, while V, J and clone size come from that table. The sample includes fewer than 85,000 clones, 80% to 85% of them seen just once. The entry originates in a study of blood T cell repertoires in COVID-19. The overall study: Whether acute or convalescent, the COVID-19 samples came from the United States, Italy and Spain. Sample material is recorded as cDNA or gDNA derived from T cells, B-cell-depleted T cells, or PBMCs.

The TCR originated in a human donor in a cohort sampled during active COVID-19. The sequenced sample was peripheral blood.

CDR3 in amino acids: CASVRQGANTEAFF. CDR3 nucleotide sequence: TGTGCCAGCGTTCGACAGGGGGCGAACACTGAAGCTTTCTTT. V usage is TRBV6-7 and J usage is TRBJ1-1; TRBD1 agrees at 10 bases. TRBV6-7 is labeled an ORF, and its function is uncertain. The CDR3 covers 14 residues. The V gene end was trimmed by 8 bases and the J gene end by 1 base; junction bases not matched to a gene: 4.